The clone carrying this TCR beta chain has a handful of counts. As it was prepared, the TCRbeta library received unique molecular identifiers. TCRdb used MiXCR to reprocess the PCR reads, holding one entry per CDR3 protein. Here the sample spans some 600,000 distinct CDR3 sequences, around 17% being singletons. Trimming removed 2 bases at V and 5 bases at J, with 10 bases between. The CDR3 extends over 13 amino acids. From germline, CDR1 is MNHNS and CDR2 SASEGT. These data come from a study of T-cell reconstitution after alpha-beta-depleted transplantation in children. The sequenced sample was PBMCs from the stem cell graft donor, obtained from the stem cell graft. The V call is TRBV6-1, the J call TRBJ2-7, with D unresolved. The TCR originated in a human donor who donated a stem cell graft to a child with acute myeloid leukemia. This CDR3 is CASSEMGWNEQYF. The CDR3, as DNA: TGTGCCAGCAGTGAAATGGGATGGAACGAGCAGTACTTC.